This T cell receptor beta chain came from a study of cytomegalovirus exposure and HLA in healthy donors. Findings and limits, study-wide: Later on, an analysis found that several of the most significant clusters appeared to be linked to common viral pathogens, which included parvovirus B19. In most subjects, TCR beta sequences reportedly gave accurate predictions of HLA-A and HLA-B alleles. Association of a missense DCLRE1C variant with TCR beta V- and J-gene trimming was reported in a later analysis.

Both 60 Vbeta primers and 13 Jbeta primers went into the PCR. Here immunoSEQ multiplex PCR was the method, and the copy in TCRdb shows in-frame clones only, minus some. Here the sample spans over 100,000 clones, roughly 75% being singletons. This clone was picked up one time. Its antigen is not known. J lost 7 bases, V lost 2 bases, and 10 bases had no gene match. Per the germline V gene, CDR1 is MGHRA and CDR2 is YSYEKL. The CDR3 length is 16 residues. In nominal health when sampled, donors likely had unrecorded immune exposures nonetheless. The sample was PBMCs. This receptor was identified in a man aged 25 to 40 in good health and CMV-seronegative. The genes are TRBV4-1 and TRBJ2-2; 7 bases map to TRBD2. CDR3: CASSQSALAKGGELFF. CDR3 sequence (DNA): TGCGCCAGCAGCCAAAGTGCACTAGCGAAGGGCGGGGAGCTGTTTTTT.